A single sample is the source of the 11 T cell receptor beta chains below, sequenced in a study of human thymus T cells. Here immunoSEQ multiplex PCR was the method, and the copy in TCRdb shows in-frame clones only, minus some. The sample has roughly 60,000 clones; around 94% are singletons. Sequencing was carried out using blood. Every receptor here comes from a boy under two years old with a congenital heart defect but otherwise immunologically healthy.

The CDR3 bases are TGTGCCAGCAGCCAATGGAAAACTAGCGAGAACTACAATGAGCAGTTCTTC. Translating it yields CASSQWKTSENYNEQFF. The chain carries TRBV28 and TRBJ2-1, with TRBD2 matching 7 bases. The trim removed 6 bases at V and 3 bases at J, leaving 14 bases unmatched. The germline CDR1 and CDR2 sequences are MDHEN and SYDVKM. The CDR3 totals 17 residues. Full variable domain (outside the CDR3, taken from reference TRBV28 and TRBJ2-1): DVKVTQSSRYLVKRTGEKVFLECVQDMDHENMFWYRQDPGLGLRLIYFSYDVKMKEKGDIPEGYSVSREKKERFSLILESASTNQTSMYLCASSQWKTSENYNEQFFGPGTRLTVL.

The V gene is TRBV12-5, the J gene TRBJ2-2, with 7 bases that match TRBD1. The germline V gene encodes CDR1 LGHNT and CDR2 FRNRAP. Trimming at V came to 1 base and at J to 4 bases, leaving 9 bases not matched to a gene. CDR3 size: 17 residues. The CDR3 sequence: CASGLGARGGPTGELFF. The CDR3 DNA is TGTGCTAGTGGTTTGGGCGCGAGAGGGGGCCCCACCGGGGAGCTGTTTTTT.

The chain is built from TRBV5-1 and TRBJ2-2; possibly TRBD2 for D (5 bases). The germline V and J ends were trimmed by 2 bases and 0 bases, with 8 bases remaining between them. Looked up from germline, CDR1 is SGHRS and CDR2 is YFSETQ. The CDR3 runs 15 residues. CDR3 region: CASSLPSPNTGELFF. The CDR3 DNA reads TGCGCCAGCAGCTTACCTAGCCCGAACACCGGGGAGCTGTTTTTT.

The rearrangement joins TRBV6-5 to TRBJ1-5; D is possibly TRBD1 (6 bases). The CDR3 runs to 14 residues. The V end was cut by 3 bases, the J end by 4 bases, with 10 bases between. Germline V gives CDR1 MNHEY, CDR2 SVGAGI. CDR3 nucleotides: TGTGCCAGCAGTTATTCGCAGGGGAATCAGCCCCAGCATTTT. It codes for CASSYSQGNQPQHF.

This clone has just one count. CDR3 sequence (DNA): TGCGCCAGCAGTCCCGTCGGGGTGGATTCCTACGAGCAGTACTTC. Translation: CASSPVGVDSYEQYF. The genes are TRBV23-1 and TRBJ2-7; D perhaps matches TRBD2 (5 bases). TRBV23-1 is an open reading frame, and its role is uncertain. This CDR3 region has 15 residues. The ends were cut back, 4 bases at V and 1 base at J, with 14 bases in the middle.

This chain links TRBV25-1 with TRBJ1-2, with TRBD1 identical over 7 bases. The CDR3 is made up of 15 amino acids. Germline CDR1 is MGHDK and CDR2 is SYGVNS. With 2 bases clipped from V and 11 bases from J, the junction kept 14 bases outside the gene matches. The CDR3 nucleotides read TGTGCCAGCAGTGAAGTCGGGACAGTAAGGATGGAGTACACCTTC. Amino acids: CASSEVGTVRMEYTF.

This chain uses TRBV2 with TRBJ2-1; TRBD2 matches 13 bases. Germline CDR1 SNHLY, CDR2 FYNNEI. The CDR3 contains 15 residues. V was clipped by 8 bases and J by 9 bases; unmatched bases: 10. CDR3 nucleotide sequence: TGTGCCAGCTCAAGAACTAGCGGGGGGGCCGGTGAGCAGTTCTTC. Its translation is CASSRTSGGAGEQFF. Looking up the rest from reference TRBV2 and TRBJ2-1 gives the full variable domain: EPEVTQTPSHQVTQMGQEVILRCVPISNHLYFYWYRQILGQKVEFLVSFYNNEISEKSEIFDDQFSVERPDGSNFTLKIRSTKLEDSAMYFCASSRTSGGAGEQFFGPGTRLTVL.

The chain combines TRBV27 with TRBJ2-2, with unresolved D. V shed 4 bases and J shed 2 bases, with 5 bases lying between them. Germline lookup yields CDR1 MNHEY and CDR2 SMNVEV (reference sequence). The CDR3 has 13 amino acids. This CDR3 is CASSSINTGELFF. The CDR3 DNA follows: TGTGCCAGCAGTTCCATCAACACCGGGGAGCTGTTTTTT.

The chain carries TRBV4-3 and TRBJ1-2; maybe TRBD1 (6 bases). In germline, CDR1 is LGHNA, CDR2 YSLEER. V dropped 4 bases and J dropped 8 bases, with 20 bases sitting between them. CDR3 length: 15 residues. CDR3 DNA sequence: TGCGCCAGCAGCCCGTCTACAGGGTTTATTTACGGCTACACCTTC. This encodes CASSPSTGFIYGYTF.

The chain uses TRBV28 and TRBJ2-2, with D unresolved. The germline V gene has CDR1 MDHEN and CDR2 SYDVKM. V dropped 3 bases and J dropped 5 bases, with 10 bases sitting between them. CDR3 length equals 14 residues. This CDR3 is CASSLNPSTGELFF. CDR3 nucleotides: TGTGCCAGCAGTTTGAACCCGAGTACCGGGGAGCTGTTTTTT.

The chain recombines TRBV6-5 with TRBJ1-5; unclear D gene. V was pared by 5 bases and J by 8 bases, with 10 bases between. The germline CDR1 and CDR2 sequences are MNHEY and SVGAGI. The CDR3 spans 12 residues. The CDR3 protein is CASSLIVEPQHF. In DNA form, the CDR3 reads TGTGCCAGCAGTCTGATCGTTGAGCCCCAGCATTTT.